These 24 T cell receptor beta chains came from one sample sequenced in a study of post-analysis software for immune sequencing data. Study results and caveats: The study found TRBV5-6, TRBV5-1 and TRBV20-1 among roughly 5 TRBV segments more frequent in patients than controls.

These receptors' targets are unknown. Included in the TCR beta cDNA libraries were unique molecular identifiers. Via MiXCR, TCRdb re-called the PCR reads, giving one row per CDR3 protein. The profile shows 700,000 to 900,000 distinct CDR3 sequences, around 42% of them singletons. Sequencing was performed on blood. Every receptor here comes from a girl between 5 and 17 years old with multiple sclerosis.

V and J are TRBV20-1 and TRBJ2-5; the D gene is possibly TRBD2 (6 bases). The tail of the sequence fits TRBJ2-4 better, so the J call may be wrong. The CDR3 has 14 residues. Germline V gene data show CDR1 as DFQATT and CDR2 as SNEGSKA (reference sequence). CDR3 coding DNA: TGCAGTGCTAGAGGGGGGGTAGCCAAAAACATTCAGTACTTC. Translating it yields CSARGGVAKNIQYF.

The chain recombines TRBV2 with TRBJ2-1, with 9 nucleotides matching TRBD2. Trimming took 0 bases from V and 7 from J; bases not matched to a gene: 19. This CDR3 is built from 20 residues. The V gene's germline CDR1 is SNHLY and CDR2 FYNNEI. This chain's CDR3 is CASSEALLAGRSKHPNEQFF. The CDR3 nucleotides are TGTGCCAGCAGTGAAGCGCTTCTAGCGGGAAGGTCAAAACATCCGAATGAGCAGTTCTTC.

The genes are TRBV7-9 and TRBJ1-1, with no clear D. From germline, CDR1 is SEHNR and CDR2 FQNEAQ (reference sequence). The CDR3 consists of 12 residues. Trimming removed 8 bases from V and 0 bases from J, with 7 bases in between. In DNA form, the CDR3 reads TGTGCCAGCGGTGGGGTGAACACTGAAGCTTTCTTT. Encoded protein: CASGGVNTEAFF.

This clonotype was seen a handful of times. V usage is TRBV6-5 and J usage is TRBJ1-2, with D hard to call. The V and J ends lost 5 bases and 6 bases respectively, with 10 bases between them. The CDR3 runs to 12 residues. Per germline, CDR1 MNHEY and CDR2 SVGAGI. The CDR3 DNA sequence: TGTGCCAGCAGTCCCCCGGGTAATGGCTACACCTTC. Translation: CASSPPGNGYTF.

The chain has TRBV5-1 and TRBJ2-3, with D maybe TRBD2 (6 bases). The germline V gene has CDR1 SGHRS and CDR2 YFSETQ. The CDR3 runs to 16 residues. V was pared by 0 bases and J by 0 bases, with 11 bases between. The CDR3 region has the DNA TGCGCCAGCAGCTTGGTATCTAGCGCAAGCACAGATACGCAGTATTTT. It is translated as CASSLVSSASTDTQYF. The entire variable domain, with the rest obtained from reference TRBV5-1 and TRBJ2-3, is as follows: KAGVTQTPRYLIKTRGQQVTLSCSPISGHRSVSWYQQTPGQGLQFLFEYFSETQRNKGNFPGRFSGRQFSNSRSEMNVSTLELGDSALYLCASSLVSSASTDTQYFGPGTRLTVL.

This clonotype has at least ten counts. V usage is TRBV20-1 and J usage is TRBJ2-7; 9 positions agree with TRBD2. V dropped 5 bases and J dropped 6; count of bases not matched to a gene: 11. Per germline, CDR1 DFQATT and CDR2 SNEGSKA (reference sequence). The CDR3 is 14 residues long. CDR3 sequence reads: CSAGDSGRSSEQYF. Here the CDR3 DNA reads TGCAGTGCTGGGGATAGCGGGAGATCGTCCGAGCAGTACTTC.

On this clonotype itself: This may stem from a read error, because a much larger clone lies one nucleotide away. The CDR3 DNA reads TGTGCCAGCAGCACCGCCTACGAGCAGTTCTTC. Amino acid sequence: CASSTAYEQFF. The rearrangement uses TRBV7-9 and TRBJ2-1, with no clear D. The CDR3 sequence is 11 residues long. V lost 5 bases and J 10 bases, leaving 9 bases between the germline ends. Germline lookup yields CDR1 SEHNR and CDR2 FQNEAQ (reference sequence).

The J gene is TRBJ1-4, the V gene TRBV28, with D perhaps TRBD1 (6 bases). This CDR3 spans 15 amino acids. With 5 bases removed from V and 7 bases from J, the gap between germline ends came to 17 bases. From germline, CDR1 is MDHEN and CDR2 SYDVKM. The CDR3 is CASSGSALGGEKLFF. The CDR3 DNA is TGTGCCAGCAGTGGGTCAGCCTTAGGGGGTGAAAAACTGTTTTTT. Full variable domain (outside the CDR3, taken from reference TRBV28 and TRBJ1-4): DVKVTQSSRYLVKRTGEKVFLECVQDMDHENMFWYRQDPGLGLRLIYFSYDVKMKEKGDIPEGYSVSREKKERFSLILESASTNQTSMYLCASSGSALGGEKLFFGSGTQLSVL.

The V call is TRBV4-3, the J call TRBJ1-6; D is unresolved. V gave up 0 bases and J gave up 8 bases, with 11 bases separating them. The CDR3 is made up of 15 amino acids. Looked up from germline, CDR1 is LGHNA and CDR2 is YSLEER. CDR3 sequence: CASSQDRRPDSPLHF. CDR3 sequence (DNA): TGCGCCAGCAGCCAAGATCGACGGCCGGATTCACCCCTCCACTTT.

In its sample, this clonotype was seen a few times. V usage is TRBV29-1 and J usage is TRBJ1-2; a weak D match, TRBD1 (5 bases). CDR3 length: 12 residues. Germline CDR1 is SQVTM and CDR2 is ANQGSEA. The V and J ends lost 7 bases and 5 bases respectively, with 14 bases between them. This CDR3 is CSALDRAYGYTF. The CDR3 DNA reads TGCAGCGCCCTCGACAGAGCATATGGCTACACCTTC.

This clonotype occurred a few times. The chain has TRBV20-1 and TRBJ1-6, with 7 bases aligning to TRBD1. J gave up 7 bases and V 3 bases, and 3 bases lay outside the gene matches. Germline V gives CDR1 DFQATT, CDR2 SNEGSKA (reference sequence). This CDR3 is built from 13 residues. In DNA, the CDR3 is TGCAGTGCTAGGGTGACAGGGAATTCACCCCTCCACTTT. Its protein product is CSARVTGNSPLHF.

J is TRBJ2-3 and V is TRBV7-2; D may be TRBD1 (5 bases). Trimming cost V 6 bases and J 0 bases, with 7 bases left between them. This CDR3 has 13 residues. Looked up from germline, CDR1 is SGHTA and CDR2 is FQGNSA. In DNA form, the CDR3 reads TGTGCCAGCAGTAGACAGAGCACAGATACGCAGTATTTT. Translating it yields CASSRQSTDTQYF.

The chain carries TRBV6-2 or TRBV6-3 and TRBJ2-2, with 14 bases fitting TRBD2. This CDR3 has 16 residues. Losses at the gene ends were 6 bases for V and 6 bases for J; bases not matched to a gene: 6. Germline CDR1 reads MNHEY; CDR2 reads SVGEGT. The CDR3 reads CASRRTSGRFAGELFF. DNA for the CDR3: TGTGCCAGCAGGCGGACTAGCGGGAGGTTCGCCGGGGAGCTGTTTTTT.

The V and J genes are TRBV20-1 and TRBJ2-5; D is perhaps TRBD1 or TRBD2 (5 bases each). Germline CDR1 DFQATT, CDR2 SNEGSKA (reference sequence). The CDR3 sequence is 14 residues long. Between the trimmed V and J ends, which lost 5 bases and 5 bases, there was a span of 18 bases. The CDR3 sequence: CSADRGLLEETQYF. As DNA, the CDR3 is TGCAGTGCTGACCGGGGCCTGCTCGAGGAGACCCAGTACTTC.

This clonotype has at least ten counts. The J gene is TRBJ2-3, the V gene TRBV7-9, with D perhaps TRBD2 (6 bases). Germline loops: CDR1 SEHNR, CDR2 FQNEAQ (reference sequence). V shed 11 bases and J shed 3 bases, with 9 bases lying between them. This CDR3 is 11 amino acids long. The CDR3 nucleotides read TGTGCCGGGAGCGGGACAGATACGCAGTATTTT. This gives the protein CAGSGTDTQYF.

The chain links TRBV12-3 or TRBV12-4 to TRBJ2-5; 8 nucleotides line up with TRBD2. V gave up 6 bases and J gave up 4 bases; unmatched junction bases: 16. The CDR3 is made up of 17 amino acids. CDR3 protein: CASSLSLPLAEGETQYF. The CDR3 DNA follows: TGTGCCAGCAGCTTGAGTCTCCCACTAGCGGAGGGAGAGACCCAGTACTTC.

CDR3 coding DNA: TGTGCCAGCAGCCAAGGCTTCAGCCCCCAGTGGACTGAAGCTTTCTTT. Encoded protein: CASSQGFSPQWTEAFF. The chain couples TRBV14 to TRBJ1-1; D is uncertain. CDR1 and CDR2 (germline): SGHDN, FVKESK. V was clipped by 1 base and J by 5 bases, with 17 bases between them. This CDR3 spans 16 amino acids.

This clonotype turned up a few times. The chain combines TRBV9 with TRBJ2-6; tentative D call: TRBD2 (6 bases). CDR1 SGDLS and CDR2 YYNGEE come from the germline V gene. V was cut by 7 bases and J by 0 bases, with 29 bases left in between. The CDR3 totals 21 residues. CDR3: CASASRRRDPITTSGANVLTF. The CDR3 coding sequence is TGTGCCAGCGCGTCCCGGAGGAGGGACCCAATTACGACCTCTGGGGCCAACGTCCTGACTTTC.

This clonotype has only a few counts. This chain uses TRBV3-1 with TRBJ2-5; no definite D call. The J call may be faulty, since TRBJ2-7 better matches the DNA end. The CDR3 has 12 amino acids. Germline loops: CDR1 LGHDT, CDR2 YNNKEL (reference sequence). The CDR3 reads CASSREAYEQYF. The CDR3, as DNA: TGTGCCAGCAGCCGCGAGGCGTACGAGCAGTACTTC.

This clonotype showed up just a few times. The chain carries TRBV7-9 and TRBJ2-7, with 9 bases aligning to TRBD1. The CDR3 contains 14 residues. From germline, CDR1 is SEHNR and CDR2 FQNEAQ (reference sequence). The V and J ends lost 4 bases and 5 bases, in that order; junction bases with no gene match: 6. The CDR3 nucleotides are TGTGCCAGCAGCTCCGGGACAGGGAACGACGAGCAGTACTTC. Protein product: CASSSGTGNDEQYF.

V gene TRBV20-1 combines with J gene TRBJ2-7; 8 nucleotides match TRBD2. The V gene's germline CDR1 is DFQATT and CDR2 SNEGSKA (reference sequence). This CDR3 contains 17 residues. V gave up 0 bases and J gave up 4 bases; unmatched junction bases: 14. CDR3 residues: CSARDRTSGPGGYEQYF. In DNA form, the CDR3 reads TGCAGTGCTAGAGATCGCACTAGCGGCCCTGGGGGGTACGAGCAGTACTTC.

This chain connects TRBV5-1 to TRBJ2-5, with 10 bases matching TRBD2. The germline V gene encodes CDR1 SGHRS and CDR2 YFSETQ. V dropped 6 bases and J dropped 4; count of bases not matched to a gene: 3. CDR3 length: 13 residues. The chain's CDR3 is CASKASGRETQYF. The CDR3 region has the DNA TGCGCCAGCAAGGCTAGCGGGAGAGAGACCCAGTACTTC.

The V call is TRBV25-1, the J call TRBJ2-7; tentatively, D is TRBD1 or TRBD2 (5 bases each). From germline, CDR1 is MGHDK and CDR2 SYGVNS. This CDR3 is built from 16 residues. Trimming stripped 1 base from V and 7 bases from J, with 20 bases between. The CDR3 DNA reads as TGTGCCAGCAGTGAATTATCGGGGCAGGACGACAATGAGCAGTACTTC. Protein: CASSELSGQDDNEQYF.

This clonotype appeared a few times. J is TRBJ1-1 and V is TRBV7-2; D is undetermined. This CDR3 contains 12 residues. The V gene's germline CDR1 is SGHTA and CDR2 FQGNSA. Trimming took 5 bases from V and 4 from J, leaving 8 bases between them. As DNA, the CDR3 is TGTGCCAGCAGCACGCTGGGCACTGAAGCTTTCTTT. As protein: CASSTLGTEAFF. Using reference TRBV7-2 and TRBJ1-1 for the parts outside the CDR3, the full variable domain is GAGVSQSPSNKVTEKGKDVELRCDPISGHTALYWYRQSLGQGLEFLIYFQGNSAPDKSGLPSDRFSAERTGGSVSTLTIQRTQQEDSAVYLCASSTLGTEAFFGQGTRLTVV.